The 21 T cell receptor beta chains below come from one sample, sequenced in a study of blood T cell repertoires in COVID-19. Data came from immunoSEQ multiplex PCR; TCRdb stores just in-frame clones and leaves some out. The sample contains 120,000 to 150,000 clones, less than 90% of which appear only once. The sample comprised PBMCs or T cells enriched from blood (not recorded which). Every receptor here comes from a man aged 35-49 years with acute COVID-19.

The chain combines TRBV18 with TRBJ1-3; the match to TRBD1 covers 8 bases. The CDR3 runs to 16 residues. CDR1 and CDR2 from the germline V gene are KGHSH and LQKENI. Trimming cost V 3 bases and J 0 bases; bases outside gene matches: 4. The CDR3 DNA reads as TGTGCCAGCTCACCGTGGGACAGGAGCTCTGGAAACACCATATATTTT. Amino acid sequence: CASSPWDRSSGNTIYF.

The chain is built from TRBV29-1 and TRBJ1-1, with D uncertain. CDR3 size: 13 residues. The germline V gene has CDR1 SQVTM and CDR2 ANQGSEA. The V end lost 4 bases, the J end lost 3 bases, and 12 bases lay between the germline ends. The CDR3 sequence: CSVVAMQDTEAFF. In DNA, the CDR3 is TGCAGCGTTGTGGCAATGCAGGACACTGAAGCTTTCTTT.

This clone was observed at least ten times. The J gene is TRBJ1-6, the V gene TRBV5-1; D is perhaps TRBD1 (6 bases). V was shortened by 2 bases and J by 8 bases, with 14 bases between the two germline ends. The germline V gene encodes CDR1 SGHRS and CDR2 YFSETQ. The CDR3 is 15 residues long. CDR3 amino acids: CASSFSGALDSPLHF. CDR3 nucleotides: TGCGCCAGCAGCTTCTCAGGGGCCCTCGATTCACCCCTCCACTTT.

The J gene is TRBJ2-2, the V gene TRBV5-1; 8 bases map to TRBD2. The CDR3 spans 14 residues. The V gene's germline CDR1 is SGHRS and CDR2 YFSETQ. V shed 3 bases, J shed 5 bases, and the junction held 3 bases outside the gene matches. Written as DNA, the CDR3 is TGCGCCAGCAGCTGGGGACTAGGAACCGGGGAGCTGTTTTTT. Amino acids: CASSWGLGTGELFF.

This rearrangement joins TRBV28 to TRBJ1-6; possibly TRBD1 for D (5 bases). The germline CDR1 and CDR2 sequences are MDHEN and SYDVKM. The CDR3 runs to 14 residues. V lost 6 bases, J lost 8 bases, and 14 bases lay in between. CDR3 nucleotides: TGTGCCAGCAGGGAACATACAGGAGATTCACCCCTCCACTTT. Protein sequence: CASREHTGDSPLHF.

The V call is TRBV28, the J call TRBJ1-5; tentative D call: TRBD1 (6 bases). The V gene's germline CDR1 is MDHEN and CDR2 SYDVKM. Trimming took 6 bases from V and 2 from J, leaving 14 bases between them. This CDR3 is built from 15 residues. CDR3: CASSPRDNGNQPQHF. In nucleotides, the CDR3 is TGTGCCAGCAGCCCCCGGGACAACGGCAATCAGCCCCAGCATTTT.

The chain is built from TRBV9 and TRBJ1-3; TRBD1 might be the D (5 bases). The V end lost 1 base, the J end lost 1 base, and 9 bases lay between the germline ends. The CDR3 is 15 amino acids. Germline V gene data show CDR1 as SGDLS and CDR2 as YYNGEE. The CDR3, as DNA: TGTGCCAGCAGCGTACAGGGATCTTCTGGAAACACCATATATTTT. Translating gives CASSVQGSSGNTIYF. Full variable domain (remainder filled in from reference TRBV9 and TRBJ1-3): DSGVTQTPKHLITATGQRVTLRCSPRSGDLSVYWYQQSLDQGLQFLIQYYNGEERAKGNILERFSAQQFPDLHSELNLSSLELGDSALYFCASSVQGSSGNTIYFGEGSWLTVV.

In its sample, this clone was seen a few times. This sequence joins TRBV19 and TRBJ2-1; D unclear. The germline V and J ends were trimmed by 4 bases and 6 bases, with 22 bases remaining between them. From germline, CDR1 is LNHDA and CDR2 SQIVND (reference sequence). The CDR3 totals 17 residues. Written as DNA, the CDR3 is TGTGCCAGTAGTACCCCTAGAGGTCCTCCTACCGCCAATGAGCAGTTCTTC. Translated: CASSTPRGPPTANEQFF.

The rearrangement uses TRBV30 and TRBJ2-7; TRBD2 is a possible D gene (5 bases). V gave up 2 bases and J gave up 2 bases, with 28 bases separating them. Germline values: CDR1 GTSNPN, CDR2 SVGIG (reference sequence). There are 19 residues in the CDR3. CDR3 loop: CAWSPRGRAPRDGAYEQYF. The DNA for the CDR3 is TGTGCCTGGAGTCCTCGAGGGCGAGCCCCCCGAGACGGCGCCTACGAGCAGTACTTC.

This rearrangement joins TRBV5-5 to TRBJ1-4, with D possibly being TRBD1 (6 bases). The CDR3 has 16 residues. Germline V lookup: CDR1 SGHKS, CDR2 YYEKEE (reference sequence). The germline V and J ends were trimmed by 0 bases and 3 bases, with 12 bases remaining between them. The CDR3 DNA sequence: TGTGCCAGCAGCTTGGTATCGGGACAAGCTAATGAAAAACTGTTTTTT. Protein sequence: CASSLVSGQANEKLFF.

This chain joins TRBV6-5 and TRBJ2-7; D might be TRBD1 (6 bases). Trimming shortened V by 8 bases and J by 7 bases, and 18 bases separated the two germline ends. Germline values: CDR1 MNHEY, CDR2 SVGAGI. CDR3 length equals 13 residues. The CDR3 reads CASQTGQSGEQYF. CDR3 nucleotides: TGTGCCAGCCAAACTGGACAGTCAGGGGAGCAGTACTTC.

This clone was seen a single time. The chain employs TRBV29-1 and TRBJ1-4; 8 nucleotides match TRBD1. V shed 3 bases, J shed 3 bases, and the junction held 3 bases outside the gene matches. There are 14 residues in the CDR3. Germline V lookup: CDR1 SQVTM, CDR2 ANQGSEA. This CDR3 reads CSVDRTGSNEKLFF. The CDR3 coding sequence is TGCAGCGTTGACCGGACAGGGTCTAATGAAAAACTGTTTTTT.

The chain recombines TRBV29-1 with TRBJ2-1, with 9 positions matching TRBD1. Unmatched junction bases numbered 8, after V lost 4 bases and J lost 7 bases. This CDR3 is 14 amino acids long. Germline lookup yields CDR1 SQVTM and CDR2 ANQGSEA. CDR3 residues: CSVAPGQGANEQFF. The CDR3 nucleotides are TGCAGCGTTGCCCCGGGACAGGGTGCAAATGAGCAGTTCTTC.

This clone occurred a few times. The rearrangement joins TRBV9 to TRBJ2-5; TRBD2 aligns across 12 bases. CDR3 length: 15 residues. V gave up 4 bases and J gave up 5 bases; unmatched junction bases: 6. Germline V lookup: CDR1 SGDLS, CDR2 YYNGEE. CDR3 nucleotide sequence: TGTGCCAGCAGCTTTAGCGGGACTAGCGGGGAGACCCAGTACTTC. This encodes CASSFSGTSGETQYF. Based on the CDR3 plus reference TRBV9 and TRBJ2-5, the full variable domain is DSGVTQTPKHLITATGQRVTLRCSPRSGDLSVYWYQQSLDQGLQFLIQYYNGEERAKGNILERFSAQQFPDLHSELNLSSLELGDSALYFCASSFSGTSGETQYFGPGTRLLVL.

This clone came up a few times. The rearrangement uses TRBV9 and TRBJ2-7; maybe TRBD1 (5 bases). V was shortened by 4 bases and J by 3 bases, with 14 bases between the two germline ends. CDR1 and CDR2 (germline): SGDLS, YYNGEE. The length of the CDR3 is 14 residues. The CDR3 bases are TGTGCCAGCAGCCCAGGGCACAGCCACTACGAGCAGTACTTC. Encoded protein: CASSPGHSHYEQYF.

This chain links TRBV30 with TRBJ1-5, with a weak D call TRBD1 (5 bases). CDR1 is GTSNPN, CDR2 SVGIG, per germline (reference sequence). With 5 bases removed from V and 4 bases from J, the gap between germline ends came to 9 bases. This CDR3 spans 12 amino acids. The CDR3 here is CAWYRLNQPQHF. CDR3 nucleotide sequence: TGTGCCTGGTACAGGCTAAATCAGCCCCAGCATTTT.

This sequence joins TRBV4-3 and TRBJ1-2, with 9 bases that match TRBD1. V shed 5 bases and J 7 bases; nucleotides not matched to a gene: 11. Germline V CDR1 and CDR2: LGHNA, YSLEER. The CDR3 consists of 15 residues. CDR3 bases: TGCGCCAGCAGCGGGTCCACCGGGACAGGGTTTGGCTACACCTTC. It yields the protein CASSGSTGTGFGYTF.

The CDR3 sequence: CASSKAQQAPRDTQYF. The CDR3 DNA follows: TGTGCCAGCAGCAAAGCGCAACAGGCCCCGCGAGATACGCAGTATTTT. The rearrangement joins TRBV21-1 to TRBJ2-3; TRBD1 is taken as the D call from the table, unchecked against the DNA. TRBV21-1 is assigned pseudogene status. The CDR3 consists of 16 residues.

This chain links TRBV4-2 with TRBJ2-7, with D possibly TRBD2 on 6 matching bases. CDR1 and CDR2 from the germline V gene are LGHNA and YNFKEQ. Trimming cost V 2 bases and J 6 bases, with 23 bases left between them. The CDR3 is 17 amino acids. DNA for the CDR3: TGTGCCAGCAGCCAACCCCTTGGCGGGTGGGAGGTGGGCGAGCAGTACTTC. This encodes CASSQPLGGWEVGEQYF.

This clone was recorded at least ten times. The gene calls are TRBV19 and TRBJ1-1, with D possibly matching TRBD1 (6 bases). The germline CDR1 and CDR2 sequences are LNHDA and SQIVND (reference sequence). V shed 5 bases and J shed 2 bases, with 12 bases lying between them. This CDR3 is built from 14 residues. CDR3 in DNA: TGTGCCAGTAGTGCGGGGGACACTAACACTGAAGCTTTCTTT. Encoded protein: CASSAGDTNTEAFF.

The genes are TRBV3-1 (or the pseudogene TRBV3-2) and TRBJ2-5, with D unresolved. In germline, CDR1 is LGHDT, CDR2 YNNKEL (reference sequence). The V and J ends lost 4 bases and 4 bases respectively, with 13 bases between them. The CDR3 has 14 residues. In DNA, the CDR3 is TGTGCCAGCAGCCGAGACTCCTCTTCAGAGACCCAGTACTTC. This sequence encodes CASSRDSSSETQYF.